The TCR beta chain described here comes from a study of CD8+CD57+ T cells in acquired aplastic anemia. Study-level background: Sorted CD4+ and CD8+ cells gave an average of around 3.3 ug of DNA.

Study-level points and caveats: Overlapping CD8+ CDR3 repertoires of patients and controls contained about 27 shared sequences.

By flow cytometry, patients selected for sequencing had shown an expansion of CD8+CD57+ cells. A severe acquired aplastic anemia diagnosis applied to all patients. About this clonotype itself: The antigen is unknown.

The length of the CDR3 is 12 residues. Per the germline V gene, CDR1 is LNHDA and CDR2 is SQIVND (reference sequence). Deletions cut 11 bases from V and 1 base from J, with 11 bases between. Using genomic DNA as the template, TCR beta VDJ and CDR3 profiling was carried out. TCRdb re-called the reads with MiXCR, one entry per CDR3 protein. This sample has around 200,000 distinct CDR3 sequences, with about half found just once. The chain is built from TRBV19 and TRBJ1-1; possible D gene TRBD1, 6 bases. The clonotype was recovered from a human donor with aplastic anemia. Sequenced input: sorted CD4+, CD8+, or CD8+CD57+ T cells (not recorded which) from PBMCs. This CDR3 is CASLGGNTEAFF. The CDR3 DNA follows: TGTGCCTCCCTAGGGGGGAACACTGAAGCTTTCTTT.